The T cell receptor (beta chain) described here comes from a study of shared clonotypes between healthy human individuals. General study results and limits: Shared clonotypes: approximately 4.5% naive CD4, around 3.4% naive CD8, around 2.4% memory CD4, approximately 0.37% memory CD8. Memory subsets generally showed smaller estimated richness than naive subsets did.

Trimming took 2 bases from V and 5 from J, leaving 7 bases between them. This CDR3 comprises 13 residues. Germline V CDR1 and CDR2: SNHLY, FYNNEI. In its sample, this clone was seen once. Its antigen is unidentified. TCRdb's table, derived via immunoSEQ multiplex PCR, lists solely in-frame clones and lacks some. The sample has 1,400,000 or so clones, just under 99% seen once. The donors, healthy adults who were HIV-negative, had experienced no recent acute infections or vaccinations. The sequenced sample was naive CD4+ T cells sorted from blood. The subset was: CD45RA+ positively selected. This sequence originates from a man aged 25-45 years in good health. This rearrangement joins TRBV2 to TRBJ2-1, with D unresolved. CDR3 nucleotide sequence: TGTGCCAGCAGTGAACACCCAGACAATGAGCAGTTCTTC. Amino acid sequence: CASSEHPDNEQFF.